The 9 T cell receptor beta chains given below trace back to one sample, sequenced in a study of graft-versus-host responses after intestinal transplantation. Using immunoSEQ multiplex PCR, the repertoire was profiled, and TCRdb retains in-frame clones only, with some absent. The data contain 40,000 to 60,000 clones, 84% of them singletons. Antigen specificity for these receptors is unknown. The input for sequencing was unstimulated CD4+ T cells sorted from spleen or lymph node cells, taken before transplant. These TCRs come from a human donor who was the organ donor for an intestinal transplant.

V usage is TRBV30 and J usage is TRBJ2-5; D is perhaps TRBD1 (6 bases). The CDR3 contains 12 residues. The V gene's germline CDR1 is GTSNPN and CDR2 SVGIG (reference sequence). Trimming stripped 5 bases from V and 7 bases from J, with 14 bases between. The CDR3 loop is CAWAQGSLTQYF. The CDR3 region has the DNA TGTGCCTGGGCACAGGGAAGTTTGACCCAGTACTTC.

This chain connects TRBV4-2 to TRBJ2-5, with 8 bases identical to TRBD2. Trimming removed 3 bases from V and 5 bases from J; junction bases left unmatched: 8. Looked up from germline, CDR1 is LGHNA and CDR2 is YNFKEQ. CDR3 length equals 15 residues. The CDR3 protein is CASSQTSDPGETQYF. The CDR3 bases are TGTGCCAGCAGCCAGACTAGCGACCCGGGGGAGACCCAGTACTTC.

This chain connects TRBV18 to TRBJ1-1, with TRBD1 matching over 8 bases. V lost 4 bases, J lost 5 bases, and 6 bases stayed unmatched. The CDR3 is made up of 14 amino acids. CDR1 is KGHSH and CDR2 is LQKENI in the germline V gene. The CDR3 DNA follows: TGTGCCAGCTCACGGACAGGGTCGGGGACTGAAGCTTTCTTT. Protein product: CASSRTGSGTEAFF.

This clone came up a few times. The chain recombines TRBV6-8 with TRBJ2-3; possibly TRBD2 for D (6 bases). The germline V and J ends were trimmed by 4 bases and 2 bases, with 16 bases remaining between them. CDR1 and CDR2 from the germline V gene are MNHGY and SAAAGT. The CDR3 runs to 16 residues. The CDR3 reads CASSWEVGLITDTQYF. The CDR3 DNA is TGTGCCAGCAGTTGGGAAGTGGGACTGATCACAGATACGCAGTATTTT.

V and J are TRBV20-1 and TRBJ1-2; possibly TRBD1 for D (5 bases). Germline V gives CDR1 DFQATT, CDR2 SNEGSKA (reference sequence). This CDR3 has 11 amino acids. V was clipped by 5 bases and J by 7 bases, with 11 bases between them. CDR3 sequence (DNA): TGCAGTGCTTCCGGGGACTCTGGCTACACCTTC. Translating it yields CSASGDSGYTF.

The V call is TRBV4-1, the J call TRBJ2-7, with 7 bases lining up with TRBD1. This CDR3 contains 14 residues. The V and J ends lost 3 bases and 2 bases, in that order; junction bases with no gene match: 4. Germline-derived CDR1 and CDR2 are MGHRA and YSYEKL. CDR3 nucleotides: TGCGCCAGCAGCCACGGGGACAGAGCCTACGAGCAGTACTTC. Protein sequence: CASSHGDRAYEQYF.

V is TRBV5-1 and J is TRBJ2-2, with 13 bases lining up with TRBD2. The CDR3 totals 16 residues. Germline CDR1 reads SGHRS; CDR2 reads YFSETQ. V shed 2 bases, J shed 4 bases, and the junction held 2 bases outside the gene matches. CDR3 sequence reads: CASSLLAGGSTGELFF. CDR3 nucleotides: TGCGCCAGCAGCTTACTAGCGGGAGGGTCCACCGGGGAGCTGTTTTTT.

This chain joins TRBV30 and TRBJ2-7; 8 bases map to TRBD2. J lost 9 bases, V lost 3 bases, and 7 bases had no gene match. The CDR3 sequence is 12 residues long. Germline CDR1 and CDR2: GTSNPN and SVGIG (reference sequence). As DNA, the CDR3 is TGTGCCTGGAGCCTGACTAGCGCGGCGCAGTACTTC. This sequence encodes CAWSLTSAAQYF.

This chain connects TRBV5-4 to TRBJ2-3; 8 positions agree with TRBD2. V was clipped by 1 base and J by 0 bases; unmatched bases: 7. The CDR3 consists of 17 residues. Germline-derived CDR1 and CDR2 are SGHNT and YYREEE (reference sequence). CDR3 DNA sequence: TGTGCCAGCAGCTTGTTATTGAAGCGGGAGAGCACAGATACGCAGTATTTT. Its translation: CASSLLLKRESTDTQYF.